Below are 5 T cell receptor beta chains sequenced from a single sample in a study of B cell selection in AIRE deficiency. Regulatory T cells were sorted as CD4+CD25hiCD127low/negative cells. Assay: immunoSEQ multiplex PCR; the TCRdb copy retains only in-frame clones and omits some. The sample consists of roughly 24,000 clones, approximately 92% of them appearing once. The sample taken for sequencing was CD4+CD25+ Tregs sorted from PBMCs. The receptor set was obtained from a human donor in good health.

In the case of this clone: Within the sample, other DNA sequences also encode this same CDR3. The rearrangement joins TRBV6-5 to TRBJ2-7; the match to TRBD2 covers 10 bases. Germline V gene sequence: CDR1 MNHEY, CDR2 SVGAGI. This CDR3 region has 15 residues. V was pared by 6 bases and J by 1 base, with 6 bases of the junction left unmatched. The DNA for the CDR3 is TGTGCCAGCAGCATGACTAGCGGGTCGTCCTACGAGCAGTACTTC. It specifies CASSMTSGSSYEQYF.

V gene TRBV6-5 combines with J gene TRBJ2-2; the D is unclear. Trimming took off 2 bases at V and 4 bases at J, with 11 bases between the two ends. The CDR3 is made up of 15 amino acids. Germline CDR1 MNHEY, CDR2 SVGAGI. The CDR3 loop reads CASSYVGVSTGELFF. The CDR3 nucleotides read TGTGCCAGCAGTTACGTGGGTGTGAGCACCGGGGAGCTGTTTTTT.

V usage is TRBV18 and J usage is TRBJ2-1; D is possibly TRBD1 or TRBD2 (7 bases each). The CDR3 has 13 amino acids. The V gene's germline CDR1 is KGHSH and CDR2 LQKENI. V lost 6 bases to trimming and J lost 9 bases, with 15 bases between them. The CDR3 DNA is TGTGCCAGCTCCCCAGGGGGGGCCTTTGAGCAGTTCTTC. The encoded protein is CASSPGGAFEQFF.

This clone was seen just once. CDR3 bases: TGTGCCAGCTCACCACCAACTTACTATGGCTACACCTTC. It is translated as CASSPPTYYGYTF. The chain employs TRBV18 and TRBJ1-2; no clear D. Germline values: CDR1 KGHSH, CDR2 LQKENI. V dropped 0 bases and J dropped 3 bases, with 5 bases sitting between them. The length of the CDR3 is 13 residues.

This clone was counted a single time. The CDR3 loop reads CASSLALTSGGSDTQYF. The CDR3 region has the DNA TGCGCCAGCAGCTTGGCCCTGACTAGCGGGGGCTCAGATACGCAGTATTTT. The rearrangement joins TRBV5-1 to TRBJ2-3, with 12 positions matching TRBD2. V lost 0 bases to trimming and J lost 4 bases; unmatched junction nucleotides: 6. This CDR3 is 17 amino acids long. Germline CDR1 is SGHRS and CDR2 is YFSETQ.